The present T cell receptor (beta chain) was sequenced within a study of shared clonotypes between healthy human individuals. It was at deep level that the assay was run. Only in-frame clones appear in the TCRdb table, and some are missing; sequencing was by immunoSEQ multiplex PCR. The table shows 900,000 to 1,200,000 clones, with about 84% occurring only once. CDR1 MNHEY and CDR2 SMNVEV come from the germline V gene (reference sequence). The V and J ends lost 8 bases and 4 bases respectively, with 15 bases between them. The CDR3 contains 14 residues. This clone was counted between two and nine times. Its specificity is not known. Study results and caveats: Exclusively blood specimens were collected; tissue repertoires likely differ. The naive CD4 repertoires of several donors were compared, and around 4.9% of clonotypes were shared.

The rearrangement uses TRBV27 and TRBJ2-1, with TRBD2 as a possible D gene (5 bases). The clonotype was recovered from a man in his late teens or twenties in good health. Some clones in this sample may be carry-over from other donors' samples. Sequences were obtained from memory CD4+ T cells from PBMCs. The sample's subset: CD45RA-negative fraction. The chain's CDR3 is CASGKASRYNEQFF. For the CDR3, the DNA is TGTGCCAGCGGAAAGGCTAGCCGATACAATGAGCAGTTCTTC.